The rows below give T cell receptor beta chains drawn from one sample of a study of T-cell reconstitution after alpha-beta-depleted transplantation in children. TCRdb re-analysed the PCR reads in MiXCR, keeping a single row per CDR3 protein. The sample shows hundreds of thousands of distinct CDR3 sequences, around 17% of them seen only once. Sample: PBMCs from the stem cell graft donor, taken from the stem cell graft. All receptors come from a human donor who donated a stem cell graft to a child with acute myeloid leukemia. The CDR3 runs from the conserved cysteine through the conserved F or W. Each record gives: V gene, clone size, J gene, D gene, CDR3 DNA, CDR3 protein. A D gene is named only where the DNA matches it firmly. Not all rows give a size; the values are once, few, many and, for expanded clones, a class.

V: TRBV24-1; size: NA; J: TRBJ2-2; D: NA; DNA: TGTGCCACCAGGGACTTGACCGGGGAGCTGTTTTTT; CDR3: CATRDLTGELFF
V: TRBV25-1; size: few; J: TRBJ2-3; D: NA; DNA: TGTGCCAGCAGTGCCTGGGACACAACGAGCACAGATACGCAGTATTTT; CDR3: CASSAWDTTSTDTQYF
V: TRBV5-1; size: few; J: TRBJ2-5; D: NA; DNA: TGCGCCAGCAGCTTGGCCTTGGACCTACAAGAGACCCAGTACTTC; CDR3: CASSLALDLQETQYF
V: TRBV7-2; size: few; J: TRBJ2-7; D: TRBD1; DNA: TGTGCCAGCAGCTTAGACAGGGGAGTCTACGAGCAGTACTTC; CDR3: CASSLDRGVYEQYF
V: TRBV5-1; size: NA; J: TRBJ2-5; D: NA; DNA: TGCGCCAGCAGCTTGGATGCGGGAACCCAAGAGACCCAGTACTTC; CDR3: CASSLDAGTQETQYF
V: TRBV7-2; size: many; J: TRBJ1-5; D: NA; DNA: TGTGCCAGCAGCGTTCAGGGGACGAGCAATCAGCCCCAGCATTTT; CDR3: CASSVQGTSNQPQHF
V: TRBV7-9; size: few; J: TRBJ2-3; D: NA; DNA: TGTGCCAGCAGCGCCAGGCAGACAAGCACAGATACGCAGTATTTT; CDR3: CASSARQTSTDTQYF
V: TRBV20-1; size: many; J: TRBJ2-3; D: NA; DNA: TGCAGTGCTAGATCATCCGGTACGCAGTATTTT; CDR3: CSARSSGTQYF
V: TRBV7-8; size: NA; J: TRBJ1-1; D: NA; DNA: TGTGCCAGCAGCTCGCCGCCCGACAGTTCCACTGAAGCTTTCTTT; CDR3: CASSSPPDSSTEAFF
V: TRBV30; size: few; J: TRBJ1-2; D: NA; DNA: TGTGCCTGGAGTGTAGGGTCTGGCTACACCTTC; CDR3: CAWSVGSGYTF
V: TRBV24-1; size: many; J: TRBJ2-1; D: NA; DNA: TGTGCCACCAGTGACCGAATGATCGGGACGACTCACAATGAGCAGTTCTTC; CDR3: CATSDRMIGTTHNEQFF
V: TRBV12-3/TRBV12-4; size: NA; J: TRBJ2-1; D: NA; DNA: TGTGCCAGCAGCCCCCCGGAAAATGAGCAGTTCTTC; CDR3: CASSPPENEQFF
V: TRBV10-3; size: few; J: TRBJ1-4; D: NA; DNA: TGTGCCATCAGTTCGCCTCTTGGAGAAAAACTGTTTTTT; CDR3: CAISSPLGEKLFF
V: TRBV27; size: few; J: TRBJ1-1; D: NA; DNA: TGTGCCAGCAGTTTTGGCCCCCCAGGGCTAGATTCAAACCCCCGGAACACTGAAGCTTTCTTT; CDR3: CASSFGPPGLDSNPRNTEAFF
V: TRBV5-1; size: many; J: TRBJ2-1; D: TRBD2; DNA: TGTGCCAGCAGTTTAGCGGGGCCGTCCTACAATGAGCAGTTCTTC; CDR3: CASSLAGPSYNEQFF
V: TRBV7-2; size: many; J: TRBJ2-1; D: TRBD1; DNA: TGTGCCAGCAGCTTCATCCGGGACAGTGAGCAGTTCTTC; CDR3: CASSFIRDSEQFF
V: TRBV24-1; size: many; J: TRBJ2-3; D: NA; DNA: TGTGCCACCAGGGGAAGTACAGATACGCAGTATTTT; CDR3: CATRGSTDTQYF
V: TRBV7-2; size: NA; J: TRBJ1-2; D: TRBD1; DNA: TGTGCCAGCAGCTTGGGCCAGGGGGTCAACACCTTC; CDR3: CASSLGQGVNTF
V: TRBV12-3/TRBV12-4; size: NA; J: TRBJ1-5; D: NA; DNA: TGTGCCAGCTGTGACAGCAACGGGCAGCCCCAGCATTTT; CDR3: CASCDSNGQPQHF
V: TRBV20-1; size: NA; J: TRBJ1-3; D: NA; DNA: TGCAGTGCTAGAGTGGGGGGAAACACCATATATTTT; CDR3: CSARVGGNTIYF
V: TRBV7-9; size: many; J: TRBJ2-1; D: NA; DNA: TGTGCCAGCAGCTTAGTCGACGGCCACAATGAGCAGTTCTTC; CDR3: CASSLVDGHNEQFF
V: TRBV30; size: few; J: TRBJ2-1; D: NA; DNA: TGTGCCTGGAGTATGAATGAGCAGTTCTTC; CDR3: CAWSMNEQFF
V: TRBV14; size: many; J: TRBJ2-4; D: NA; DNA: TGTGCCAGCAGCGGACCGGGACGCAAAAACATTCAGTACTTC; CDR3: CASSGPGRKNIQYF
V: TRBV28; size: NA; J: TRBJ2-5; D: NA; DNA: TGTGCCAGCAGTTGGAGGAGGGAAGGGAGGAAGACCCAGTACTTC; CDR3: CASSWRREGRKTQYF
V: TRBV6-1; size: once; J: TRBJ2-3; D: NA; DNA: TGTGCCAGCAGTGGGGGACTTTTCTCCGGGGTGGCGCAGTATTTT; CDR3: CASSGGLFSGVAQYF
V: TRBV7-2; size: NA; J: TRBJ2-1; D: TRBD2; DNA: TGTGCCAGCAGCCGAACTAGCGGGGCGTCGGGCAATGAGCAGTTCTTC; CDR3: CASSRTSGASGNEQFF
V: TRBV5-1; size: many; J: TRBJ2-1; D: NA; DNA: TGCGCCAGCAGCTTGGACAGGGCCTACAATGAGCAGTTCTTC; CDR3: CASSLDRAYNEQFF
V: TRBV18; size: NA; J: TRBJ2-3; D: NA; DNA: TGTGCCAGCTCACCACCAAAAGCGGAGAGCACAGATACGCAGTATTTT; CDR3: CASSPPKAESTDTQYF
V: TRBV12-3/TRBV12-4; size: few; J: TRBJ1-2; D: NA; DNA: TGTGCCAGCAGCCAACAGTCCTATGGCTACACCTTC; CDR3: CASSQQSYGYTF
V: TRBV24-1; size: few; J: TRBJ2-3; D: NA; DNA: TGTGCCACCAGTGATGGGGGGCGAACCGCTACGCAGTATTTT; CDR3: CATSDGGRTATQYF
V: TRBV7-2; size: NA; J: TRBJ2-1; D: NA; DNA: TGTGCCAGCAGCTTCAAAAAATTGGATGAGCAGTTCTTC; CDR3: CASSFKKLDEQFF
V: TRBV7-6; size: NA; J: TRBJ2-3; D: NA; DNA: TGTGCCAGCAGCTCCTTGAGCGCTACAGATACGCAGTATTTT; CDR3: CASSSLSATDTQYF
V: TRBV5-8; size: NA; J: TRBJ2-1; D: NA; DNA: TGTGCCAGCAGCTTGGGGTGGGTCTCCTACAATGAGCAGTTCTTC; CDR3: CASSLGWVSYNEQFF
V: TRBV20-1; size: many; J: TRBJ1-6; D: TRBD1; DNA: TGCAGTGCTTGGACCGGGACAGGGCATTCACCCCTCCACTTT; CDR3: CSAWTGTGHSPLHF
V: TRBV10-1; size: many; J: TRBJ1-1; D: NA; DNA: TGCGCCAGCAAGGGTCCCAACACTGAAGCTTTCTTT; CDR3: CASKGPNTEAFF
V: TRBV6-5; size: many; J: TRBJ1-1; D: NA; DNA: TGTGCCAGCAGTTACTCGTTCTTACAGGGCGTACGTGAAGCTTTCTTT; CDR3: CASSYSFLQGVREAFF
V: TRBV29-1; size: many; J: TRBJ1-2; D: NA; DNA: TGCAGCGTTGAAGCCACAGGGAACTATGGCTACACCTTC; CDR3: CSVEATGNYGYTF
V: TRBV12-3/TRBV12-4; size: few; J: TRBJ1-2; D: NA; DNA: TGTGCCAGCAGTTTTGGGGTGGATGGCTACACCTTC; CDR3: CASSFGVDGYTF
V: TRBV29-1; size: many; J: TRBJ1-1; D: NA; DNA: TGCAGCGTTGAAGTCCCTTGGGACATCTGGGGGAACACTGAAGCTTTCTTT; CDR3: CSVEVPWDIWGNTEAFF
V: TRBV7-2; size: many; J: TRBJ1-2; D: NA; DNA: TGTGCCAGCAGCTTAGACGAGGTCGAAGCTAACTATGGCTACACCTTC; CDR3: CASSLDEVEANYGYTF
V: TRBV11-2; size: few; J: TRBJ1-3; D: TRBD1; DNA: TGTGCCAGCAGCTTGATAACAGGGGGCGGCGGGGGAAACACCATATATTTT; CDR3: CASSLITGGGGGNTIYF
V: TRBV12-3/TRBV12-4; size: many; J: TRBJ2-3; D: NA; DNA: TGTGCCAGCAGCCAGGGCTACGGCACAGATACGCAGTATTTT; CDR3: CASSQGYGTDTQYF
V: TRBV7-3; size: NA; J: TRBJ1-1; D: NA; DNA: TGTGCCAGCAGCCAAGGCGGGAGACCCCGGGGGAGCACTGAAGCTTTCTTT; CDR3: CASSQGGRPRGSTEAFF
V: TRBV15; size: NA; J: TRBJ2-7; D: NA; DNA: TGTGCCACCAGCAGAGATCCCGGGGCCGATTACGAGCAGTACTTC; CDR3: CATSRDPGADYEQYF
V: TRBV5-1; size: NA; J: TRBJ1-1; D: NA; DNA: TGCGCCAGCAGCTGGGGGTCCCGGACAGCCAACACTGAAGCTTTCTTT; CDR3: CASSWGSRTANTEAFF
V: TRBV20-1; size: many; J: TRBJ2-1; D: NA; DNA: TGCAGTGCCCAAGGTGGTCTCAATGAGCAGTTCTTC; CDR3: CSAQGGLNEQFF
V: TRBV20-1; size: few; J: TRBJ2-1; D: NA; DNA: TGCAGTGCTAGAGCCGGGAGCGGCTACAATGAGCAGTTCTTC; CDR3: CSARAGSGYNEQFF
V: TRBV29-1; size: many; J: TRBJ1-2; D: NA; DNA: TGCAGCGCTGCCCTACAGGGTCCCTCTAACTATGGCTACACCTTC; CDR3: CSAALQGPSNYGYTF
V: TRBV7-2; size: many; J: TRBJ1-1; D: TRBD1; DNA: TGTGCCAGCAGCTCCAGACAGGGGGCGAACACTGAAGCTTTCTTT; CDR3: CASSSRQGANTEAFF
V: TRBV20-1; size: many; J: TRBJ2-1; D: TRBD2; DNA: TGCAGTGCTAGAGAGTTTAGCGGGGGGTTCTACAATGAGCAGTTCTTC; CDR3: CSAREFSGGFYNEQFF
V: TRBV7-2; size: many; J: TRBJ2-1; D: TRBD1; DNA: TGTGCCAGCAGCCCACAGGGGCGCTACAATGAGCAGTTCTTC; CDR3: CASSPQGRYNEQFF
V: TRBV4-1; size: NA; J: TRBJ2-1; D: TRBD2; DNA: TGCGCCAGCAGCCAAGATCCAGCGGGGCCTTTAGGGGAGCAGTTCTTC; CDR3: CASSQDPAGPLGEQFF
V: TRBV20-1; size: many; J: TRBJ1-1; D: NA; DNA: TGCAGTGCCCCCCGGGCCCAGAACACTGAAGCTTTCTTT; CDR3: CSAPRAQNTEAFF